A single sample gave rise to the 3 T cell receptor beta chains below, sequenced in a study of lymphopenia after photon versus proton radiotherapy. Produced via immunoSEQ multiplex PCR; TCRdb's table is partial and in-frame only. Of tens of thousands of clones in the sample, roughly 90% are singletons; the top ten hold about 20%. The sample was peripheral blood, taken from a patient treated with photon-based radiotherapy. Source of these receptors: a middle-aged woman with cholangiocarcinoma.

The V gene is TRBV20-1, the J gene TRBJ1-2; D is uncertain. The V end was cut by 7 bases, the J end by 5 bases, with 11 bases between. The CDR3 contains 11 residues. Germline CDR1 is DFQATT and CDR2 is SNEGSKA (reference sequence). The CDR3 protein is CSVGDRYGYTF. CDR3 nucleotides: TGCAGTGTCGGTGACCGGTATGGCTACACCTTC.

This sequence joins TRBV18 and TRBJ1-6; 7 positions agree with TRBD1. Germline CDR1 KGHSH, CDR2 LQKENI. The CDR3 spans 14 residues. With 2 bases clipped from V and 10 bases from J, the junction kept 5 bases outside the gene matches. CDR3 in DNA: TGTGCCAGCTCACCAGTCCAGGGGGAGTCACCCCTCCACTTT. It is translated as CASSPVQGESPLHF.

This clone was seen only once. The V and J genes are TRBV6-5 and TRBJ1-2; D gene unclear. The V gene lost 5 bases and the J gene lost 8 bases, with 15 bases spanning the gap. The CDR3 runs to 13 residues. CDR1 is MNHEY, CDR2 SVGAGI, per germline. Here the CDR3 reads CASSIRHRSGYTF. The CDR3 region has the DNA TGTGCCAGCAGTATTAGGCATCGGAGCGGCTACACCTTC.